These 11 T cell receptor beta chains were sequenced from one sample in a study of response to subunit inactivated influenza vaccine (dated by TCRdb to the late 2010s). Library prep was done by RT-PCR. Data came from an Illumina HiSeq 2500. TCRdb reran the public reads through fastp at Q25 and MiXCR, keeping productive beta chains. Rows merge per CDR3 protein into single entries with the most common DNA and genes. For this sample there are 450,000 to 600,000 distinct CDR3 sequences; about 17% appear just once. The ten biggest clones cover about 3% of the sample. This specimen consisted of CD4+ T cells sorted from PBMCs, obtained 23 months after vaccination. The receptors stem from a man aged 45 to 75 who received an inactivated influenza vaccine. Donor details come from another sample of the same person, matched by shared clones.

The rearrangement links TRBV20-1 to TRBJ1-6; no reliable D call. Germline V CDR1 and CDR2: DFQATT, SNEGSKA (reference sequence). V was pared by 3 bases and J by 4 bases, with 10 bases between. There are 14 residues in the CDR3. The CDR3 is CSASDRGYNSPLHF. CDR3 nucleotide sequence: TGCAGTGCTAGCGATAGAGGGTATAATTCACCCCTCCACTTT.

V is TRBV14 and J is TRBJ2-7; D not resolved. V was cut by 4 bases and J by 3 bases, with 16 bases left in between. This CDR3 has 15 residues. Germline-derived CDR1 and CDR2 are SGHDN and FVKESK. CDR3 loop: CASSPVAGRIYEQYF. The CDR3, as DNA: TGTGCCAGCAGCCCGGTCGCCGGCAGAATCTACGAGCAGTACTTC.

The chain is built from TRBV7-9 and TRBJ1-1, with D unclear. The V and J ends lost 5 bases and 4 bases respectively, with 14 bases between them. The V gene's germline CDR1 is SEHNR and CDR2 FQNEAQ (reference sequence). The CDR3 spans 14 residues. The CDR3 is CASSPRRATTEAFF. The CDR3 DNA reads TGTGCCAGCAGCCCCAGGAGGGCGACCACTGAAGCTTTCTTT.

V usage is TRBV20-1 and J usage is TRBJ2-1; 9 nucleotides agree with TRBD2. The CDR3 sequence is 16 residues long. V dropped 1 base and J dropped 1; count of bases not matched to a gene: 5. Germline CDR1 and CDR2: DFQATT and SNEGSKA (reference sequence). CDR3 sequence (DNA): TGCAGTGCTAGAGCGAGGACTAGCGATTCCTACAATGAGCAGTTCTTC. Translating it yields CSARARTSDSYNEQFF.

This clonotype showed up just a few times. The rearrangement joins TRBV2 to TRBJ1-1; 8 bases agree with TRBD1. The V segment lost 10 bases and the J segment 0 bases; nucleotides outside the gene matches: 4. In germline, CDR1 is SNHLY, CDR2 FYNNEI. The CDR3 has 13 amino acids. The CDR3 is CANSDRVNTEAFF. The CDR3 coding sequence is TGTGCCAACTCGGACAGGGTGAACACTGAAGCTTTCTTT.

This chain joins TRBV5-1 and TRBJ2-3; 10 bases agree with TRBD2. V lost 5 bases to trimming and J lost 1 base; unmatched junction nucleotides: 7. The germline CDR1 and CDR2 sequences are SGHRS and YFSETQ. The CDR3 is 16 residues long. The CDR3 region is CASRSQRGGGTDTQYF. CDR3 nucleotides: TGCGCCAGCAGATCTCAGCGGGGGGGCGGCACAGATACGCAGTATTTT.

V and J are TRBV3-1 and TRBJ1-5; tentative D call: TRBD1 (5 bases). Germline V lookup: CDR1 LGHDT, CDR2 YNNKEL (reference sequence). Deletions cut 4 bases from V and 5 bases from J, with 21 bases between. The CDR3 extends over 17 amino acids. The DNA of the CDR3 is TGTGCCAGCAGCCCGGGTACTCCAGGGAGGTTGGATCAGCCCCAGCATTTT. It yields the protein CASSPGTPGRLDQPQHF.

This clonotype has at least ten counts. J is TRBJ2-7 and V is TRBV6-1; 10 bases are a match to TRBD2. The germline gives CDR1 MNHNS, CDR2 SASEGT. There are 14 residues in the CDR3. After removal of 8 bases from V and 5 bases from J, the junction contained 9 bases not matched to a gene. DNA of the CDR3: TGTGCCAGCTTATTCACTAGCGGGATCCACGAGCAGTACTTC. Encoded protein: CASLFTSGIHEQYF.

This clonotype occurred a few times. The rearrangement uses TRBV28 and TRBJ2-7; TRBD2 might be the D (5 bases). V lost 10 bases, J lost 0 bases, and 16 bases lay in between. Per the germline V gene, CDR1 is MDHEN and CDR2 is SYDVKM. There are 14 residues in the CDR3. The CDR3 bases are TGTGCCAATTCCCGCGCCGGAGGCTCCTACGAGCAGTACTTC. It is translated as CANSRAGGSYEQYF.

J is TRBJ1-2 and V is TRBV12-3 or TRBV12-4, with D hard to call. The CDR3 loop spans 12 amino acids. Trimming stripped 3 bases from V and 7 bases from J, with 9 bases between. CDR3 residues: CASSFAASGYTF. The CDR3, as DNA: TGTGCCAGCAGTTTCGCGGCTAGTGGCTACACCTTC.

This clonotype has only a few counts. The chain joins TRBV29-1 to TRBJ1-4, with D perhaps matching TRBD1 (5 bases). Germline V CDR1 and CDR2: SQVTM, ANQGSEA. V lost 6 bases to trimming and J lost 4 bases, with 15 bases between them. The CDR3 has 14 amino acids. The CDR3 nucleotides read TGCAGCGTGGTCCTTTGGGACGGTAATGAAAAACTGTTTTTT. Protein product: CSVVLWDGNEKLFF.